In its sample, the clone carrying this T cell receptor (beta chain) was seen a few times. This entry comes from a study of early T cells in non-severe SARS-CoV-2 infection. TCRdb analysed the 5' RACE reads with MiXCR anew, one entry per CDR3 protein. The sample lists approximately 110,000 distinct CDR3 sequences, about 15% occurring once. The CDR3 sequence is 14 residues long. CDR1 and CDR2 (germline): SEHNR, FQNEAQ (reference sequence). With V trimmed by 0 bases and J by 3 bases, 1 base remained unmatched. The V call is TRBV7-9, the J call TRBJ2-5; 7 bases map to TRBD1. The TCR comes from an adult who was a healthcare worker with PCR-confirmed SARS-CoV-2 infection or an uninfected control (not recorded which). Sequencing was done on a sample of whole blood. The CDR3 bases are TGTGCCAGCAGCTTAGCGGGGACAGAAGAGACCCAGTACTTC. It is translated as CASSLAGTEETQYF.